This note documents a single T cell receptor (beta chain) sequence. The antigen remains unidentified. The sample comes from a study of cytomegalovirus exposure and HLA in healthy donors. Regarding the study as a whole: It was likely that a cluster of highly shared sequence variants was a sequencing artifact.

The PCR used 60 Vbeta and 13 Jbeta primers. Repertoires were generated with immunoSEQ multiplex PCR, while TCRdb's copy carries only in-frame clones and drops some. This sample carries around 120,000 clones, 81% of them seen once, and the ten largest clones take around 2%. The ends lost 3 bases at V and 0 bases at J; junction bases unmatched: 12. Germline V lookup: CDR1 SGDLS, CDR2 YYNGEE. The CDR3 runs to 18 residues. The rearrangement uses TRBV9 and TRBJ2-4; 7 nucleotides align to TRBD2. The sample was PBMCs. This clonotype was obtained from a man between 18 and 35 years old in good health and CMV-seronegative. CDR3 DNA: TGTGCCAGCAGCGCGGGAGGCCGTTTCGGGGTAGCCAAAAACATTCAGTACTTC. This gives the protein CASSAGGRFGVAKNIQYF.